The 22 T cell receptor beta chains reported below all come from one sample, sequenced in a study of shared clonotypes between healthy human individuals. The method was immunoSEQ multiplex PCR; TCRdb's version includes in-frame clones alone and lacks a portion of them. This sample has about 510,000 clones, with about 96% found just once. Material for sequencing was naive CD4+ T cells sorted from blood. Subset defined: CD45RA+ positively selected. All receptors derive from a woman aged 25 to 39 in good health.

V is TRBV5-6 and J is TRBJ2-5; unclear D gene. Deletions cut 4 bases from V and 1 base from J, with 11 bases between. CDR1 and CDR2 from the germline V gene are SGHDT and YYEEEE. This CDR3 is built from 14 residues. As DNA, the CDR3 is TGTGCCAGCAGCCCCACCCGGGTCCAAGAGACCCAGTACTTC. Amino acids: CASSPTRVQETQYF.

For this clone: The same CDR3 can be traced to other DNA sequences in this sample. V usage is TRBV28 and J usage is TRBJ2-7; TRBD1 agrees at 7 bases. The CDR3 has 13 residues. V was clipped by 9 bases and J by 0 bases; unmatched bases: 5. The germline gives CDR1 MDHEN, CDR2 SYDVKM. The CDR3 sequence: CASRRDSSYEQYF. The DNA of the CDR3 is TGTGCCAGTAGACGGGACAGCTCCTACGAGCAGTACTTC. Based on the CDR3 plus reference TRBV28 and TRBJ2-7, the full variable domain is DVKVTQSSRYLVKRTGEKVFLECVQDMDHENMFWYRQDPGLGLRLIYFSYDVKMKEKGDIPEGYSVSREKKERFSLILESASTNQTSMYLCASRRDSSYEQYFGPGTRLTVT.

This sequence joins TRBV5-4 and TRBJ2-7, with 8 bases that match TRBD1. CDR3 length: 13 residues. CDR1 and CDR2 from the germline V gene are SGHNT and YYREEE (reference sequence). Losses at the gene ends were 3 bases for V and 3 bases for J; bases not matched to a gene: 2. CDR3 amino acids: CASSSGTGYEQYF. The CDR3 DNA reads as TGTGCCAGCAGCTCCGGGACAGGCTACGAGCAGTACTTC.

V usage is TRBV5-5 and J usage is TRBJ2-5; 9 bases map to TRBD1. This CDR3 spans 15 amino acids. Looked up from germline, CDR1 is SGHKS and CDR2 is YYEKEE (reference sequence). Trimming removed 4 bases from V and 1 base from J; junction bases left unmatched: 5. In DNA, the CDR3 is TGTGCCAGCAGCCACGGGACAGGGAGCCAAGAGACCCAGTACTTC. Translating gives CASSHGTGSQETQYF. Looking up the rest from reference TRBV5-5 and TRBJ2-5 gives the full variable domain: DAGVTQSPTHLIKTRGQQVTLRCSPISGHKSVSWYQQVLGQGPQFIFQYYEKEERGRGNFPDRFSARQFPNYSSELNVNALLLGDSALYLCASSHGTGSQETQYFGPGTRLLVL.

The CDR3 DNA is TGTGCCAGCAGCCTCCGGGACAGGGGCCACGAGCAGTACTTC. Translation: CASSLRDRGHEQYF. This chain joins TRBV21-1 and TRBJ2-7; the table gives TRBD1 as D, unverified against the DNA. TRBV21-1 is deemed a pseudogene. CDR3 length: 14 amino acids.

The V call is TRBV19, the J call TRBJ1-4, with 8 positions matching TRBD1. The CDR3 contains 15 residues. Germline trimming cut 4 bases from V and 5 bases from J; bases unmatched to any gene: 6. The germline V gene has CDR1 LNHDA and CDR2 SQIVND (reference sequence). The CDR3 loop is CASSTTTGGNEKLFF. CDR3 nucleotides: TGTGCCAGTAGTACCACCACAGGGGGAAATGAAAAACTGTTTTTT.

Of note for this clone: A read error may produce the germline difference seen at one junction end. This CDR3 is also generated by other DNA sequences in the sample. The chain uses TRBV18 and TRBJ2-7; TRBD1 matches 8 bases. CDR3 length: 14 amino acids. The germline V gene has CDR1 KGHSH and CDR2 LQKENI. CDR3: CASSTQGADYEQYF. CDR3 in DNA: TGTGCCAGCTCAACTCAGGGGGCCGATTACGAGCAATACTTC.

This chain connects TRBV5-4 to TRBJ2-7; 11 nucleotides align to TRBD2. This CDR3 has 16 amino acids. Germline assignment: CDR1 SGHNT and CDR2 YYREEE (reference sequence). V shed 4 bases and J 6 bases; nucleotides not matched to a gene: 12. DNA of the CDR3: TGTGCCAGCAGCGCCCTAGCGGGAGGTGGGGGGGGCGAGCAGTACTTC. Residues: CASSALAGGGGGEQYF. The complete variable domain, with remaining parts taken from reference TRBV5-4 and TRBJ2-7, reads ETGVTQSPTHLIKTRGQQVTLRCSSQSGHNTVSWYQQALGQGPQFIFQYYREEENGRGNFPPRFSGLQFPNYSSELNVNALELDDSALYLCASSALAGGGGGEQYFGPGTRLTVT.

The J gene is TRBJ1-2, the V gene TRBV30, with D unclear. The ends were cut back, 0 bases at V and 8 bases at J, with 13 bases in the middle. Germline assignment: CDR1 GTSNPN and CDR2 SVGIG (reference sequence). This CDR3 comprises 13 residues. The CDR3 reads CAWSVTSEKGYTF. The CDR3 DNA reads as TGTGCCTGGAGTGTAACCTCGGAAAAGGGCTACACCTTC.

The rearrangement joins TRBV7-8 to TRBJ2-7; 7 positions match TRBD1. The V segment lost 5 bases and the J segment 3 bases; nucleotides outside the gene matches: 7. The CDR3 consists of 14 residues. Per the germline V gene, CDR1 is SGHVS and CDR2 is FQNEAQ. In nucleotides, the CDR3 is TGTGCCAGCAGCCAAGACAGGGTAGTCTACGAGCAGTACTTC. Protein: CASSQDRVVYEQYF.

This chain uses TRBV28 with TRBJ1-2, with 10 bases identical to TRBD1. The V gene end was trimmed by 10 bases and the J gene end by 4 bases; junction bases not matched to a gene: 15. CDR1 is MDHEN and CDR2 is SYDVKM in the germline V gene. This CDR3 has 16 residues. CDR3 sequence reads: CATHPGGTGDIYGYTF. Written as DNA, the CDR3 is TGTGCCACCCACCCTGGGGGGACAGGGGATATCTATGGCTACACCTTC.

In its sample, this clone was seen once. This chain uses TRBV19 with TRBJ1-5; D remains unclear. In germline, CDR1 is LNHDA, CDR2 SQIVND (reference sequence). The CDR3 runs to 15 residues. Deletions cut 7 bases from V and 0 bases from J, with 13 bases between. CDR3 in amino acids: CASNQWASSNQPQHF. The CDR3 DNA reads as TGTGCCAGTAACCAGTGGGCTTCTAGCAATCAGCCCCAGCATTTT.

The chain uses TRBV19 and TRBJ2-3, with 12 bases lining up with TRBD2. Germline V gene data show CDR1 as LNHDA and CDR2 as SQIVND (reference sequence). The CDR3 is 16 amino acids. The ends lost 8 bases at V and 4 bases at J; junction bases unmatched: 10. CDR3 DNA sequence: TGTGCCAGTTCCCTCGGACTAGCGGGATCTCCAGATACGCAGTATTTT. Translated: CASSLGLAGSPDTQYF.

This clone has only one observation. DNA for the CDR3: TGCGCCAGCAGCCCCCGGACAGGGATCCACGAGCAGTACTTC. Amino acid sequence: CASSPRTGIHEQYF. The genes are TRBV5-1 and TRBJ2-7; 8 bases agree with TRBD1. Germline-derived CDR1 and CDR2 are SGHRS and YFSETQ. V lost 4 bases to trimming and J lost 5 bases; unmatched junction nucleotides: 8. The length of the CDR3 is 14 residues.

Here the CDR3 DNA reads TGTGCCGCAAGCGCCCTTCCCAGCGCAAATGAGCAGTTCTTC. It yields the protein CAASALPSANEQFF. The chain joins TRBV2 to TRBJ2-1; no clear D gene. Trimming pared 11 bases from V and 7 bases from J, leaving 21 bases between. Per germline, CDR1 SNHLY and CDR2 FYNNEI. This CDR3 is built from 14 residues.

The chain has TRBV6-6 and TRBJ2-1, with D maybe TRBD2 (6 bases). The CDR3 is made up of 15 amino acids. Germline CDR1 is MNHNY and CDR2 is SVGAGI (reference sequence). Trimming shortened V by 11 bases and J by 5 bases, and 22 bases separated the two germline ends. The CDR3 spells CAHKASGEKNNEQFF. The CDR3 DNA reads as TGTGCCCACAAAGCATCGGGGGAGAAGAACAATGAGCAGTTCTTC.

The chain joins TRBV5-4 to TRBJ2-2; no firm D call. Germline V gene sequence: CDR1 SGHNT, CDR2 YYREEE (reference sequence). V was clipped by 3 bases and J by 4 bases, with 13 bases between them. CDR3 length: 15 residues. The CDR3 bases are TGTGCCAGCAGCTCCCTGACCTCCCTCACCGGGGAGCTGTTTTTT. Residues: CASSSLTSLTGELFF.

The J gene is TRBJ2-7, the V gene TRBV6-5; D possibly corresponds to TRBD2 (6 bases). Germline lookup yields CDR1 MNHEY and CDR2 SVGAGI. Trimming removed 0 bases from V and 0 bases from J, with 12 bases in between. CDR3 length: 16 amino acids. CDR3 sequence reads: CASSYSIRDSSYEQYF. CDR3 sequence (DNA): TGTGCCAGCAGTTACTCGATCCGGGACTCCTCCTACGAGCAGTACTTC.

The CDR3 here is CASRPLSELAKNIQYF. CDR3 bases: TGTGCCAGCAGGCCTCTTAGCGAACTAGCCAAAAACATTCAGTACTTC. The rearrangement uses TRBV28 and TRBJ2-4; possible D gene TRBD2, 5 bases. Germline V gene sequence: CDR1 MDHEN, CDR2 SYDVKM. Trimming shortened V by 6 bases and J by 0 bases, and 15 bases separated the two germline ends. This CDR3 is 16 amino acids long.

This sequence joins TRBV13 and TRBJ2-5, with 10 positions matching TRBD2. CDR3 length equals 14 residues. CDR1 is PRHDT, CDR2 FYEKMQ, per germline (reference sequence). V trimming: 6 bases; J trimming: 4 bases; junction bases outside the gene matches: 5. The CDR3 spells CASSTAGGSETQYF. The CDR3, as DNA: TGTGCCAGCAGTACAGCGGGAGGGTCAGAGACCCAGTACTTC. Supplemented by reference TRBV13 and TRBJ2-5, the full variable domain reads AAGVIQSPRHLIKEKRETATLKCYPIPRHDTVYWYQQGPGQDPQFLISFYEKMQSDKGSIPDRFSAQQFSDYHSELNMSSLELGDSALYFCASSTAGGSETQYFGPGTRLLVL.

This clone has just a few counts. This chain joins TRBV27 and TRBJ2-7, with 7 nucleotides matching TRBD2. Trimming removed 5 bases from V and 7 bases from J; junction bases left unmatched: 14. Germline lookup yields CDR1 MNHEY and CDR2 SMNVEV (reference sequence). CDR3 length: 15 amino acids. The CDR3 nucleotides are TGTGCCAGCAGTATCCACGAGCGGGGTAGGGGAGAGCAGTACTTC. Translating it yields CASSIHERGRGEQYF.

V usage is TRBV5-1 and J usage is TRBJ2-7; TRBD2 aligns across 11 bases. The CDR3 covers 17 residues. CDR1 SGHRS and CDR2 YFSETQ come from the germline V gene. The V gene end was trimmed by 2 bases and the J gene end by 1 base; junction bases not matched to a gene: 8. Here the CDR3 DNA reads TGCGCCAGCAGCTTTACTAGGACTAGCGGGCATTCCTACGAGCAGTACTTC. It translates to CASSFTRTSGHSYEQYF.